The sequence of this TCR beta chain was determined in a study of blood T cells in healthy people across ages. Study-wide points: TCR beta diversity per million T cells fell roughly linearly with age.

Trimming stripped 2 bases from V and 3 bases from J, with 11 bases between. In germline, CDR1 is DFQATT, CDR2 SNEGSKA (reference sequence). The CDR3 is 13 residues long. In regard to this clonotype: As yet, its antigen is unknown.

The second PCR ran about 6 to 12 cycles with a sample-barcoded 5' primer and J-beta primers. Each sample provided no less than 2.5 million CDR3-containing paired-end reads. TCRdb used MiXCR to reprocess the 5' RACE reads, holding one entry per CDR3 protein. The sample lists 550,000 to 650,000 distinct CDR3 sequences, about 30% occurring once. The chain combines TRBV20-1 with TRBJ2-7; D may be TRBD1 or TRBD2 (5 bases each). The specimen was blood. The TCR sequence derives from a woman aged 80 or over in good health. In nucleotides, the CDR3 is TGCAGTGCTAGATGGGACCGAGACTACGAGCAGTACTTC. It encodes CSARWDRDYEQYF.